The 25 T cell receptor beta chains below all came from one sample that was sequenced in a study of multiple sclerosis patients with progressive multifocal leukoencephalopathy. The assay was immunoSEQ multiplex PCR, and TCRdb's table has in-frame clones only and misses some. The data contain roughly 34,000 clones, 75% to 90% of them singletons. Time point: before natalizumab initiation. The sequenced material came from PBMCs. Source of these receptors: a human donor with multiple sclerosis.

The chain is built from TRBV19 and TRBJ1-5, with D unresolved. Trimming removed 4 bases from V and 6 bases from J, with 19 bases in between. Germline loops: CDR1 LNHDA, CDR2 SQIVND (reference sequence). The CDR3 is 16 residues long. The DNA for the CDR3 is TGTGCCAGTAGTAAGTCAAGCGTACAGTTTGGTCAGCCCCAGCATTTT. Its protein is CASSKSSVQFGQPQHF.

This clone was observed a single time. This chain links TRBV29-1 with TRBJ2-1; TRBD2 matches at 8 bases. Germline V gene lookup returns CDR1 SQVTM and CDR2 ANQGSEA. Trimming removed 7 bases from V and 3 bases from J; junction bases left unmatched: 23. The CDR3 totals 19 residues. Here the CDR3 DNA reads TGCAGCGCCCTAGATTGGGGGTTTAAGACTAGCGAAGACTACAATGAGCAGTTCTTC. Translated, it gives CSALDWGFKTSEDYNEQFF.

This clone was seen a few times. The V call is TRBV6-4, the J call TRBJ2-1; 14 bases align to TRBD2. The CDR3 totals 16 residues. V lost 0 bases and J lost 6; bases outside the gene matches: 1. CDR1 is MRHNA, CDR2 SNTAGT, per germline. The CDR3 protein is CASSDSGTSGSNEQFF. CDR3 DNA: TGTGCCAGCAGTGACTCCGGGACTAGCGGGAGCAATGAGCAGTTCTTC.

The chain employs TRBV9 and TRBJ1-4; a weak D match, TRBD1 (6 bases). Looked up from germline, CDR1 is SGDLS and CDR2 is YYNGEE. This CDR3 has 16 amino acids. Trimming took 0 bases from V and 1 from J, leaving 10 bases between them. The CDR3 is CASSVGGGGTNEKLFF. In nucleotides, the CDR3 is TGTGCCAGCAGCGTAGGTGGGGGCGGAACTAATGAAAAACTGTTTTTT.

CDR3: CASSTLGQGAPEQYF. The CDR3 nucleotides are TGTGCCAGCAGCACTCTCGGACAGGGGGCTCCCGAGCAGTACTTC. This chain links TRBV5-6 with TRBJ2-7; 11 nucleotides align to TRBD1. The CDR3 totals 15 residues. The V segment lost 4 bases and the J segment 6 bases; nucleotides outside the gene matches: 9. From germline, CDR1 is SGHDT and CDR2 YYEEEE.

V is TRBV5-1 and J is TRBJ1-3; a weak D match, TRBD1 (6 bases). Per germline, CDR1 SGHRS and CDR2 YFSETQ. V gave up 7 bases and J gave up 0 bases, with 14 bases separating them. The CDR3 covers 15 residues. The CDR3 sequence: CASALGANSGNTIYF. The CDR3 DNA follows: TGCGCCAGCGCCCTGGGGGCCAACTCTGGAAACACCATATATTTT.

This clone was detected only once. V gene TRBV11-1 combines with J gene TRBJ2-5; D unresolved. Trimming cost V 5 bases and J 5 bases, with 21 bases left between them. CDR1 is SGHAT, CDR2 FQDESV, per germline (reference sequence). There are 16 residues in the CDR3. CDR3 sequence reads: CASSPSELGLVETQYF. The CDR3 DNA reads as TGTGCCAGCAGCCCCTCCGAATTAGGTCTAGTGGAGACCCAGTACTTC.

This chain connects TRBV7-6 to TRBJ1-2, with a weak D call TRBD1 (6 bases). The CDR3 consists of 15 residues. From germline, CDR1 is SGHVS and CDR2 FNYEAQ. The V end lost 1 base, the J end lost 7 bases, and 16 bases lay between the germline ends. CDR3: CASSLGAGGRGGYTF. CDR3 DNA sequence: TGTGCCAGCAGCTTAGGCGCGGGGGGCAGGGGTGGCTACACCTTC.

The chain joins TRBV6-4 to TRBJ2-7, with 12 bases lining up with TRBD1. The germline gives CDR1 MRHNA, CDR2 SNTAGT. The V segment lost 3 bases and the J segment 5 bases; nucleotides outside the gene matches: 2. The CDR3 runs 14 residues. The DNA for the CDR3 is TGTGCCAGCAGTGAGGGACAGGGGGCACACGAGCAGTACTTC. Translating it yields CASSEGQGAHEQYF.

This rearrangement joins TRBV9 to TRBJ2-7, with D perhaps given as TRBD1 or TRBD2 (5 bases each). Trimming shortened V by 7 bases and J by 7 bases, and 27 bases separated the two germline ends. Looked up from germline, CDR1 is SGDLS and CDR2 is YYNGEE. The CDR3 is 16 residues long. CDR3 sequence: CASSPVGAAGGREQYF. The CDR3 DNA reads as TGTGCCAGCTCCCCGGTAGGAGCGGCTGGGGGTCGGGAGCAGTACTTC.

V gene TRBV12-5 combines with J gene TRBJ2-5; 7 positions match TRBD1. The J call may not be correct, given that the DNA end is closer to TRBJ2-7. CDR1 and CDR2 (germline): LGHNT, FRNRAP. The CDR3 has 16 residues. CDR3 sequence: CASGLVPGQKSYEQYF. CDR3 coding DNA: TGTGCTAGTGGTTTGGTACCGGGACAGAAATCCTACGAGCAGTACTTC.

The J gene is TRBJ1-2, the V gene TRBV5-5, with 8 positions matching TRBD1. V lost 0 bases and J lost 4; bases outside the gene matches: 8. The length of the CDR3 is 16 residues. Germline V gives CDR1 SGHKS, CDR2 YYEKEE (reference sequence). The CDR3 DNA follows: TGTGCCAGCAGCTTGGCACCGGGACAGGACCCCTATGGCTACACCTTC. Translation gives CASSLAPGQDPYGYTF.

This chain joins TRBV28 and TRBJ1-2; D remains ambiguous. V was shortened by 3 bases and J by 0 bases, with 8 bases between the two germline ends. The germline V gene encodes CDR1 MDHEN and CDR2 SYDVKM. CDR3 length equals 14 residues. CDR3 region: CASSLGTANYGYTF. The CDR3 DNA is TGTGCCAGCAGTTTGGGCACAGCTAACTATGGCTACACCTTC.

This chain uses TRBV6-1 with TRBJ2-2; no definite D call. The CDR3 contains 13 residues. V shed 2 bases and J shed 6 bases, with 7 bases lying between them. Germline V gene lookup returns CDR1 MNHNS and CDR2 SASEGT. For the CDR3, the DNA is TGTGCCAGCAGTGAACCCAGGCCCGGGGAGCTGTTTTTT. Translation: CASSEPRPGELFF.

The chain employs TRBV7-2 and TRBJ2-2; D not certain. Trimming shortened V by 1 base and J by 4 bases, and 7 bases separated the two germline ends. The germline gives CDR1 SGHTA, CDR2 FQGNSA. The CDR3 is made up of 14 amino acids. DNA for the CDR3: TGTGCCAGCAGCTTAGTGTTGTCCACCGGGGAGCTGTTTTTT. Translation gives CASSLVLSTGELFF.

CDR3 DNA sequence: TGTGCCAGCAGCCCCAGCGGGGCTAGCACAGATACGCAGTATTTT. Translating gives CASSPSGASTDTQYF. The chain combines TRBV7-9 with TRBJ2-3; 7 bases match TRBD2. This CDR3 has 15 residues. CDR1 and CDR2 (germline): SEHNR, FQNEAQ (reference sequence). With 5 bases clipped from V and 0 bases from J, the junction kept 5 bases outside the gene matches.

The CDR3 nucleotides are TGTGCCAGCAGCTCCGAGCCCCGGGGAGCCAAAAACATTCAGTACTTC. Translated, it gives CASSSEPRGAKNIQYF. V is TRBV7-2 and J is TRBJ2-4; D may be TRBD2 (5 bases). V dropped 4 bases and J dropped 0 bases, with 13 bases sitting between them. The CDR3 contains 16 residues. CDR1 is SGHTA, CDR2 FQGNSA, per germline.

V and J are TRBV29-1 and TRBJ1-6; 7 nucleotides match TRBD1. Germline CDR1 reads SQVTM; CDR2 reads ANQGSEA. J was trimmed by 1 base and V by 7 bases; bases with no gene match: 10. The CDR3 sequence is 16 residues long. CDR3 bases: TGCAGCGGTAACAGGGGAAGTGGTTCCTATAATTCACCCCTCCACTTT. Translating it yields CSGNRGSGSYNSPLHF.

This chain connects TRBV27 to TRBJ2-1; D possibly corresponds to TRBD2 (7 bases). The CDR3 extends over 15 amino acids. V shed 8 bases and J shed 4 bases, with 18 bases lying between them. Germline V gene sequence: CDR1 MNHEY, CDR2 SMNVEV (reference sequence). DNA of the CDR3: TGTGCCAGCGACCCGAGGGGGGGTCCTTACAATGAGCAGTTCTTC. Translated: CASDPRGGPYNEQFF.

The chain employs TRBV7-2 and TRBJ2-7, with TRBD2 matching 11 bases. This CDR3 has 16 amino acids. Looked up from germline, CDR1 is SGHTA and CDR2 is FQGNSA. V shed 3 bases, J shed 3 bases, and the junction held 7 bases outside the gene matches. CDR3 residues: CASSFTGTSGYYEQYF. Written as DNA, the CDR3 is TGTGCCAGCAGCTTTACCGGGACTAGCGGTTACTACGAGCAGTACTTC.

The rearrangement links TRBV19 to TRBJ1-5; D not certain. Germline V lookup: CDR1 LNHDA, CDR2 SQIVND (reference sequence). The CDR3 sequence is 13 residues long. The V gene lost 5 bases and the J gene lost 9 bases, with 14 bases spanning the gap. The CDR3 nucleotides read TGTGCCAGTAGTGACCCTCGATTCGGGCCCCAGCATTTT. Residues: CASSDPRFGPQHF.

The V and J genes are TRBV28 and TRBJ1-5, with 9 bases that match TRBD1. In germline, CDR1 is MDHEN, CDR2 SYDVKM. CDR3 size: 18 residues. V lost 5 bases and J lost 0; bases outside the gene matches: 11. CDR3 amino acids: CASSPDRGRFYSNQPQHF. CDR3 bases: TGTGCCAGCAGTCCGGACAGGGGTCGGTTTTATAGCAATCAGCCCCAGCATTTT.

The rearrangement uses TRBV30 and TRBJ2-7; D possibly corresponds to TRBD2 (6 bases). The V end lost 5 bases, the J end lost 1 base, and 21 bases lay between the germline ends. This CDR3 region has 16 residues. Germline V CDR1 and CDR2: GTSNPN, SVGIG (reference sequence). This chain's CDR3 is CAWATRRREVSYEQYF. Written as DNA, the CDR3 is TGTGCCTGGGCGACCCGCCGGAGGGAAGTTTCCTACGAGCAGTACTTC.

This chain connects TRBV25-1 to TRBJ1-2; 8 bases line up with TRBD1. The CDR3 length is 15 residues. Germline CDR1 is MGHDK and CDR2 is SYGVNS. J was trimmed by 4 bases and V by 5 bases; bases with no gene match: 9. The CDR3 spells CASSNHRGSPYGYTF. CDR3 DNA: TGTGCCAGCAGTAACCACAGGGGGTCTCCCTATGGCTACACCTTC.

The gene calls are TRBV19 and TRBJ2-5, with D maybe TRBD2 (6 bases). Gene TRBJ2-7 matches the end of the DNA better, so the J call may be wrong. CDR3 length: 15 amino acids. CDR1 is LNHDA and CDR2 is SQIVND in the germline V gene (reference sequence). CDR3 DNA sequence: TGTGCCAGTAGTATAGTGAGGGGACTGATCTACGAGCAGTACTTC. Encoded protein: CASSIVRGLIYEQYF.